The T cell receptor (beta chain) described here comes from a study of blood T cell repertoires in COVID-19. Turning to the study itself: Samples of COVID-19 (acute and convalescent) were obtained from the United States, Italy and Spain. PBMCs, B-cell-depleted T cells, or T cells provided the cDNA or gDNA that made up the material.

This clone was recorded once. As originally analysed: Scientists estimated how many nucleated cells there were by amplifying reference gene primers. The repertoire was sequenced with immunoSEQ multiplex PCR; TCRdb's copy has only in-frame clones and lacks some. The V and J calls and clone size come from that table; D and trimming were worked out from the DNA. The sample has about 87,000 clones; 70% to 85% are singletons. This CDR3 has 14 residues. V was pared by 0 bases and J by 0 bases, with 3 bases between. From germline, CDR1 is SGDLS and CDR2 YYNGEE. The specimen sequenced was peripheral blood. The V gene is TRBV9, the J gene TRBJ1-4; D call uncertain. The TCR comes from a woman aged 45-65 years with acute or convalescent COVID-19. This chain's CDR3 is CASSVAATNEKLFF. The DNA for the CDR3 is TGTGCCAGCAGCGTAGCAGCAACTAATGAAAAACTGTTTTTT.